These 3 T cell receptor beta chains originate from one sample sequenced in a study of cytomegalovirus exposure and HLA in healthy donors. The PCR employed 60 Vbeta primers together with 13 Jbeta primers. Here immunoSEQ multiplex PCR was the method, and the copy in TCRdb shows in-frame clones only, minus some. The sample shows under 140,000 clones, 78% of them seen only once. Source material: PBMCs. The receptors originated from a woman aged 25 to 45 in good health and CMV-seronegative.

The V call is TRBV6-5, the J call TRBJ1-3, with unresolved D. This CDR3 has 14 amino acids. V gave up 5 bases and J gave up 4 bases, with 12 bases separating them. Germline CDR1 reads MNHEY; CDR2 reads SVGAGI. CDR3 protein: CASSVSSWGNTIYF. In nucleotides, the CDR3 is TGTGCCAGCAGTGTGAGCTCTTGGGGAAACACCATATATTTT.

The rearrangement links TRBV29-1 to TRBJ2-3; 8 bases agree with TRBD1. Germline V gives CDR1 SQVTM, CDR2 ANQGSEA. This CDR3 is built from 15 residues. V gave up 5 bases and J gave up 1 base; unmatched junction bases: 8. The CDR3 DNA reads TGCAGCGTTAACGCCCTCAGGGGGCGCACAGATACGCAGTATTTT. The encoded protein is CSVNALRGRTDTQYF.

This chain connects TRBV28 to TRBJ1-1, with a possible D match to TRBD1 (6 bases). Trimming took 8 bases from V and 4 from J, leaving 20 bases between them. The germline V gene has CDR1 MDHEN and CDR2 SYDVKM. This CDR3 is 15 amino acids long. The DNA of the CDR3 is TGTGCCAGCCAGGGGCTGCGGCACGCGAGCACTGAAGCTTTCTTT. Its protein product is CASQGLRHASTEAFF.